The clone carrying this T cell receptor (beta chain) appeared a few times. The antigen is undetermined. Compared with germline, one end of the junction differs, possibly owing to a read error. TCRdb reanalysed the reads using MiXCR and keeps one entry per CDR3 protein. The table records approximately 500,000 distinct CDR3 sequences, roughly a third of them present only once. This sample was taken from a study of T cell repertoires in cytomegalovirus infection. Study in general: HLA-B-restricted CMV epitopes that are well studied were used alongside recently identified HLA-C-restricted ones. Carrying CMV and the relevant HLA type showed in public TCR beta signatures.

General study points: Predominance within the ex vivo response was attributable to HLA-C-restricted CMV-specific TCR beta clonotypes. Identification of carriers of CMV plus the relevant HLA was achieved through cumulative public TCR beta family frequency.

This specimen consisted of cultured PBMCs, obtained from culture after CMV antigen stimulation. The clonotype was recovered from a human donor in good health (CMV status not recorded). Some clones in this sample may be carry-over from other donors' samples.

This CDR3 reads CASSFSSGSYNEQFF. CDR3 bases: TGTGCCAGCAGCTTCAGTAGCGGGAGTTACAATGAGCAGTTCTTC. The J gene is TRBJ2-1, the V gene TRBV5-1; 9 positions agree with TRBD2. The germline CDR1 and CDR2 sequences are SGHRS and YFSETQ. This CDR3 region has 15 residues.